A selection of T cell receptor beta chains follows, all from one sample in a study of cytomegalovirus exposure and HLA in healthy donors. Method: immunoSEQ multiplex PCR; TCRdb's copy keeps in-frame clones and lacks some. Among under 200,000 clones listed, over 70% were seen once. The material sequenced was PBMCs. Receptors were obtained from a woman aged 45 to 65 in good health and CMV-seronegative. The CDR3 runs from the conserved cysteine through the conserved F or W. Each record gives: V gene, J gene, clone size, D gene, CDR3 protein, CDR3 DNA. A D gene is named only where the DNA matches it firmly. A row's size may be missing; if present it is once, few, many or a size class.

TRBV6-5	TRBJ2-2	NA	NA	CASSPDINTGELFF	TGTGCCAGCAGCCCCGACATCAACACCGGGGAGCTGTTTTTT
TRBV7-3	TRBJ2-7	NA	TRBD1	CASSLKVSGQGAGEQYF	TGTGCCAGCAGCTTAAAAGTTTCTGGACAGGGGGCGGGGGAGCAGTACTTC
TRBV4-3	TRBJ1-4	few	NA	CASSQDRANEKLFF	TGCGCCAGCAGCCAAGATCGAGCTAATGAAAAACTGTTTTTT
TRBV27	TRBJ2-3	NA	TRBD2	CASRPLAGGPDTQYF	TGTGCCAGCAGACCTCTAGCGGGAGGGCCCGATACGCAGTATTTT
TRBV11-3	TRBJ2-1	NA	NA	CASSLGAGAYNEQFF	TGTGCCAGCAGCTTAGGCGCAGGGGCCTACAATGAGCAGTTCTTC
TRBV7-9	TRBJ2-7	NA	TRBD2	CASRAGGGTYEQYF	TGTGCCAGCAGGGCCGGCGGGGGGACCTACGAGCAGTACTTC
TRBV10-2	TRBJ2-5	NA	TRBD1	CASSESGQGGGETQYF	TGCGCCAGCAGTGAGTCCGGACAGGGGGGAGGAGAGACCCAGTACTTC
TRBV5-4	TRBJ2-5	NA	NA	CASSLFSVNRETQYF	TGTGCCAGCAGCTTGTTTAGCGTCAATAGGGAGACCCAGTACTTC
TRBV7-6	TRBJ2-1	NA	TRBD2	CASSSGTSGNEQFF	TGTGCCAGCAGCTCCGGGACTAGCGGGAATGAGCAGTTCTTC
TRBV11-2	TRBJ2-2	once	TRBD1	CASSTRQGANTGELFF	TGTGCCAGCAGCACAAGACAGGGCGCGAACACCGGGGAGCTGTTTTTT
TRBV2	TRBJ2-7	NA	TRBD1	CASRGTESYEQYF	TGTGCCAGCAGAGGGACAGAGTCCTACGAGCAGTACTTC
TRBV2	TRBJ2-3	NA	TRBD2	CASSERRGVDTQYF	TGTGCCAGCAGTGAACGGCGGGGGGTGGATACGCAGTATTTT
TRBV19	TRBJ1-5	NA	NA	CASRGTGIAPQHF	TGTGCCAGTAGAGGCACAGGGATTGCGCCCCAGCATTTT
TRBV9	TRBJ1-1	few	TRBD1	CASSAIQGAFTEAFF	TGTGCCAGCAGCGCTATACAGGGGGCTTTCACTGAAGCTTTCTTT
TRBV7-9	TRBJ1-5	NA	NA	CATEEGRDQPQHF	TGTGCCACCGAGGAGGGGAGGGATCAGCCCCAGCATTTT
TRBV18	TRBJ1-5	NA	NA	CASSQGFTGPQPQHF	TGTGCCAGCTCCCAGGGATTCACAGGGCCGCAGCCCCAGCATTTT